These 23 T cell receptor beta chains share one sample of origin, sequenced in a study of blood T cell repertoires in COVID-19. Generated by immunoSEQ multiplex PCR, the TCRdb table keeps only in-frame clones and is missing some. Here the sample spans about 480,000 clones, roughly 91% being singletons. Source material: peripheral blood. These receptors came from a woman between 50 and 59 years old with COVID-19, enrolled during active disease.

The chain has TRBV2 and TRBJ2-7, with a weak D call TRBD2 (7 bases). The ends were cut back, 6 bases at V and 7 bases at J, with 16 bases in the middle. The CDR3 consists of 13 residues. The germline CDR1 and CDR2 sequences are SNHLY and FYNNEI. For the CDR3, the DNA is TGTGCCAGCAGGGGGGCGTCTAGCGGTGAGCAGTACTTC. Translation: CASRGASSGEQYF.

The gene calls are TRBV5-1 and TRBJ2-2, with D perhaps TRBD1 (5 bases). CDR1 SGHRS and CDR2 YFSETQ come from the germline V gene. The ends were cut back, 0 bases at V and 1 base at J, with 7 bases in the middle. The CDR3 is made up of 15 amino acids. Here the CDR3 DNA reads TGCGCCAGCAGCTTGGTAACAGGGAACACCGGGGAGCTGTTTTTT. Protein: CASSLVTGNTGELFF. Together with reference TRBV5-1 and TRBJ2-2, the CDR3 gives the full variable domain: KAGVTQTPRYLIKTRGQQVTLSCSPISGHRSVSWYQQTPGQGLQFLFEYFSETQRNKGNFPGRFSGRQFSNSRSEMNVSTLELGDSALYLCASSLVTGNTGELFFGEGSRLTVL.

This rearrangement joins TRBV7-2 to TRBJ1-1; maybe TRBD1 (5 bases). Between the trimmed V and J ends, which lost 1 base and 5 bases, there was a span of 11 bases. This CDR3 contains 14 residues. CDR1 SGHTA and CDR2 FQGNSA come from the germline V gene. DNA for the CDR3: TGTGCCAGCAGCTTAGTTCTCCGGGGGACTGAAGCTTTCTTT. It yields the protein CASSLVLRGTEAFF.

The rearrangement uses TRBV2 and TRBJ2-6, with no clear D. CDR1 SNHLY and CDR2 FYNNEI come from the germline V gene. The length of the CDR3 is 14 residues. Trimming left V 2 bases short and J 3 bases short, with 5 bases between. The CDR3 DNA reads TGTGCCAGCAGTGAAACATTTGGGGCCAACGTCCTGACTTTC. Its translation is CASSETFGANVLTF.

CDR3 residues: CASSVAGGGRDRNSYEQYF. In DNA form, the CDR3 reads TGTGCCAGCAGCGTAGCAGGCGGGGGCCGGGATCGAAACTCCTACGAGCAGTACTTC. The rearrangement links TRBV9 to TRBJ2-7; weak D call: TRBD2 (7 bases). Germline-derived CDR1 and CDR2 are SGDLS and YYNGEE. The length of the CDR3 is 19 residues. V was trimmed by 0 bases and J by 0 bases, leaving 22 bases between them.

This CDR3 reads CASSLAGPTEAFF. The DNA for the CDR3 is TGCGCCAGCAGCTTGGCAGGGCCCACTGAAGCTTTCTTT. V and J are TRBV5-1 and TRBJ1-1; TRBD1 might be the D (5 bases). Germline loops: CDR1 SGHRS, CDR2 YFSETQ. CDR3 length equals 13 residues. The ends were cut back, 0 bases at V and 4 bases at J, with 7 bases in the middle.

This clone was recorded once. The rearrangement uses TRBV10-2 and TRBJ1-2, with a tentative D call TRBD1 (5 bases). CDR3 length equals 15 residues. Deletions cut 4 bases from V and 5 bases from J, with 17 bases between. Germline CDR1 WSHSY, CDR2 SAAADI. DNA for the CDR3: TGCGCCAGCAGTGCCGCGAAAGGGGATGAGTATGGCTACACCTTC. Amino acids: CASSAAKGDEYGYTF.

The rearrangement links TRBV7-9 to TRBJ1-1; the match to TRBD1 covers 7 bases. The J segment lost 4 bases and the V segment lost 5 bases, leaving 7 bases of the junction unmatched. Looked up from germline, CDR1 is SEHNR and CDR2 is FQNEAQ (reference sequence). The CDR3 loop spans 14 amino acids. CDR3 amino acids: CASSIGQASTEAFF. CDR3 bases: TGTGCCAGCAGCATCGGACAGGCCTCCACTGAAGCTTTCTTT. The full variable domain, completed using reference TRBV7-9 and TRBJ1-1, is DTGVSQNPRHKITKRGQNVTFRCDPISEHNRLYWYRQTLGQGPEFLTYFQNEAQLEKSRLLSDRFSAERPKGSFSTLEIQRTEQGDSAMYLCASSIGQASTEAFFGQGTRLTVV.

This chain joins TRBV5-1 and TRBJ2-4; D gene ambiguous. The CDR3 runs 12 residues. Germline CDR1 reads SGHRS; CDR2 reads YFSETQ. V lost 7 bases to trimming and J lost 7 bases, with 12 bases between them. CDR3 nucleotide sequence: TGCGCCAGCTTTTATACTCGGAACATTCAGTACTTC. It yields the protein CASFYTRNIQYF.

Worth noting for this clone: The sample contains more than one DNA sequence encoding this CDR3. The rearrangement uses TRBV5-1 and TRBJ2-2; 9 bases fit TRBD1. CDR3 length: 14 residues. The junction had 4 bases not matched to a gene; V was cut back by 3 bases and J by 7 bases. CDR1 and CDR2 (germline): SGHRS, YFSETQ. CDR3 bases: TGCGCCAGCAGCTCGACAGGGGGTGGCGGGGAGCTGTTTTTT. Translated, it gives CASSSTGGGGELFF. Using reference TRBV5-1 and TRBJ2-2 for the parts outside the CDR3, the full variable domain is KAGVTQTPRYLIKTRGQQVTLSCSPISGHRSVSWYQQTPGQGLQFLFEYFSETQRNKGNFPGRFSGRQFSNSRSEMNVSTLELGDSALYLCASSSTGGGGELFFGEGSRLTVL.

This chain connects TRBV3-1 (or the pseudogene TRBV3-2) to TRBJ1-4; maybe TRBD1 (6 bases). The V and J ends lost 0 bases and 9 bases respectively, with 14 bases between them. The CDR3 is made up of 15 amino acids. Per germline, CDR1 LGHDT and CDR2 YNNKEL (reference sequence). This chain's CDR3 is CASSQDFDRSQKLFF. The CDR3 DNA reads TGTGCCAGCAGCCAAGATTTCGACAGGTCTCAAAAACTGTTTTTT.

This clone was seen once. The gene calls are TRBV6-5 and TRBJ2-3; 10 nucleotides match TRBD2. The CDR3 totals 16 residues. V was clipped by 2 bases and J by 1 base; unmatched bases: 3. Germline CDR1 MNHEY, CDR2 SVGAGI. CDR3 sequence: CASSYGLAVGTDTQYF. In DNA, the CDR3 is TGTGCCAGCAGTTACGGACTAGCGGTTGGCACAGATACGCAGTATTTT.

This chain uses TRBV18 with TRBJ1-1; D gene unclear. V was cut by 1 base and J by 4 bases, with 13 bases left in between. The V gene's germline CDR1 is KGHSH and CDR2 LQKENI. This CDR3 has 15 residues. The CDR3 is CASSPQEGSSTEAFF. CDR3 bases: TGTGCCAGCTCACCACAGGAGGGTAGTTCCACTGAAGCTTTCTTT. Looking up the rest from reference TRBV18 and TRBJ1-1 gives the full variable domain: NAGVMQNPRHLVRRRGQEARLRCSPMKGHSHVYWYRQLPEEGLKFMVYLQKENIIDESGMPKERFSAEFPKEGPSILRIQQVVRGDSAAYFCASSPQEGSSTEAFFGQGTRLTVV.

This clone occurred once. This chain links TRBV27 with TRBJ2-1; a weak D match, TRBD2 (7 bases). V was pared by 1 base and J by 7 bases, with 17 bases between. The CDR3 runs 16 residues. CDR1 MNHEY and CDR2 SMNVEV come from the germline V gene (reference sequence). The CDR3 reads CASSLWGGVGDNEQFF. The CDR3 bases are TGTGCCAGCAGTTTATGGGGGGGCGTGGGGGATAATGAGCAGTTCTTC.

V is TRBV7-2 and J is TRBJ1-5; TRBD1 matches at 9 bases. V was clipped by 1 base and J by 9 bases; unmatched bases: 7. The CDR3 is 15 residues long. CDR1 is SGHTA and CDR2 is FQGNSA in the germline V gene. The CDR3 is CASSLVGTGSAPQHF. The DNA for the CDR3 is TGTGCCAGCAGCTTAGTGGGGACAGGGTCGGCGCCCCAGCATTTT.

This clone came up a few times. CDR3 DNA sequence: TGTGCCAGCAGCTCCCGGGACAGGGTAATCGAGGGCTACACCTTC. Its translation: CASSSRDRVIEGYTF. The rearrangement joins TRBV11-2 to TRBJ1-2, with 9 positions matching TRBD1. V gave up 4 bases and J gave up 8 bases; unmatched junction bases: 11. The CDR3 covers 15 residues. Germline V gives CDR1 SGHAT, CDR2 FQNNGV. Supplemented by reference TRBV11-2 and TRBJ1-2, the full variable domain reads EAGVAQSPRYKIIEKRQSVAFWCNPISGHATLYWYQQILGQGPKLLIQFQNNGVVDDSQLPKDRFSAERLKGVDSTLKIQPAKLEDSAVYLCASSSRDRVIEGYTFGSGTRLTVV.

This clone was seen many times. This chain connects TRBV28 to TRBJ2-3, with 7 bases fitting TRBD1. The CDR3 loop spans 17 amino acids. In germline, CDR1 is MDHEN, CDR2 SYDVKM. V shed 4 bases, J shed 4 bases, and the junction held 14 bases outside the gene matches. As DNA, the CDR3 is TGTGCCAGCAGTTCCATTCTAGGGGGCGTTGGGGCAGATACGCAGTATTTT. Translation gives CASSSILGGVGADTQYF.

The chain combines TRBV19 with TRBJ2-7; TRBD1 aligns across 7 bases. The CDR3 has 14 amino acids. With V trimmed by 3 bases and J by 5 bases, 7 bases remained unmatched. Per germline, CDR1 LNHDA and CDR2 SQIVND (reference sequence). The CDR3, as DNA: TGTGCCAGTAGTATCCAAGCAGGGGGACACGAGCAGTACTTC. Its protein is CASSIQAGGHEQYF.

The chain is built from TRBV18 and TRBJ1-3, with a possible D match to TRBD1 (6 bases). The CDR3 extends over 12 amino acids. Germline V gene data show CDR1 as KGHSH and CDR2 as LQKENI. V gave up 6 bases and J gave up 6 bases, with 9 bases separating them. CDR3 amino acids: CASSRQENTIYF. In DNA, the CDR3 is TGTGCCAGCTCCCGACAGGAAAACACCATATATTTT.

The chain recombines TRBV25-1 with TRBJ2-7; a possible D gene is TRBD1 (5 bases). The CDR3 has 13 amino acids. Trimming pared 5 bases from V and 3 bases from J, leaving 11 bases between. CDR1 MGHDK and CDR2 SYGVNS come from the germline V gene. The CDR3: CASSPSGIYEQYF. CDR3 DNA sequence: TGTGCCAGCAGTCCCTCAGGGATCTACGAGCAGTACTTC.

This clone appeared once. The genes are TRBV5-1 and TRBJ1-1; 9 bases match TRBD1. Germline lookup yields CDR1 SGHRS and CDR2 YFSETQ. There are 15 residues in the CDR3. J gave up 5 bases and V 4 bases, and 9 bases lay outside the gene matches. The CDR3 spells CASSQAGTGRTEAFF. The DNA for the CDR3 is TGCGCCAGCAGCCAAGCCGGGACAGGGAGGACTGAAGCTTTCTTT.

This rearrangement joins TRBV29-1 to TRBJ2-7; 10 nucleotides agree with TRBD2. The CDR3 length is 14 residues. CDR1 SQVTM and CDR2 ANQGSEA come from the germline V gene. The J segment lost 4 bases and the V segment lost 4 bases, leaving 7 bases of the junction unmatched. CDR3 sequence reads: CSVGVAGGYYEQYF. In DNA, the CDR3 is TGCAGCGTTGGTGTAGCGGGGGGCTATTACGAGCAGTACTTC.

This clone was seen a single time. The gene calls are TRBV2 and TRBJ1-2; TRBD1 matches at 10 bases. The V and J ends lost 5 bases and 4 bases, in that order; junction bases with no gene match: 7. This CDR3 has 15 residues. Germline V lookup: CDR1 SNHLY, CDR2 FYNNEI. The CDR3: CASSPGTGDVYGYTF. DNA for the CDR3: TGTGCCAGCAGTCCCGGGACAGGGGACGTCTATGGCTACACCTTC.